These 5 T cell receptor beta chains share one sample of origin, sequenced in a study of CD8 T cells in Susac syndrome. cDNA came from about 0.46 to 1 ug RNA primed by random hexamers. Using its own MiXCR run on the immunoSEQ multiplex PCR reads, TCRdb lists one record per CDR3 protein. The sample has about 73,000 distinct CDR3 sequences; less than 95% are singletons. Material for sequencing was CD8+ T cells from PBMCs. Receptor source: a human donor with multiple sclerosis.

V and J are TRBV10-3 and TRBJ1-2; D perhaps matches TRBD1 (6 bases). The germline V gene has CDR1 ENHRY and CDR2 SYGVKD. The CDR3 is 13 residues long. The V and J ends lost 6 bases and 4 bases respectively, with 12 bases between them. The CDR3 here is CAISGGLGYGYTF. Written as DNA, the CDR3 is TGTGCCATCAGCGGGGGGCTCGGCTATGGCTACACCTTC.

This clonotype was picked up one time. The rearrangement uses TRBV27 and TRBJ2-2, with no clear D. The CDR3 has 14 residues. Germline V gives CDR1 MNHEY, CDR2 SMNVEV (reference sequence). V lost 5 bases, J lost 6 bases, and 13 bases lay in between. In DNA, the CDR3 is TGTGCCAGCAGTGCCAGAACTGGGTCCGGGGAGCTGTTTTTT. This sequence encodes CASSARTGSGELFF.

The genes are TRBV29-1 and TRBJ1-1, with 7 nucleotides matching TRBD1. Germline assignment: CDR1 SQVTM and CDR2 ANQGSEA. Trimming removed 6 bases from V and 2 bases from J; junction bases left unmatched: 6. CDR3 size: 13 residues. The CDR3 coding sequence is TGCAGCGTCGACAGGGAGGTAAACACTGAAGCTTTCTTT. Translation: CSVDREVNTEAFF. Full variable domain (rest looked up from reference TRBV29-1 and TRBJ1-1): SAVISQKPSRDICQRGTSLTIQCQVDSQVTMMFWYRQQPGQSLTLIATANQGSEATYESGFVIDKFPISRPNLTFSTLTVSNMSPEDSSIYLCSVDREVNTEAFFGQGTRLTVV.

The genes are TRBV27 and TRBJ1-4; no definite D call. V lost 7 bases and J lost 2, with 14 bases in between. CDR1 MNHEY and CDR2 SMNVEV come from the germline V gene (reference sequence). The CDR3 loop spans 15 amino acids. CDR3 in DNA: TGTGCCAGCACTAACCGAGGGTGGACTAATGAAAAACTGTTTTTT. Amino acid sequence: CASTNRGWTNEKLFF. The full variable domain, rest sourced from reference TRBV27 and TRBJ1-4, is EAQVTQNPRYLITVTGKKLTVTCSQNMNHEYMSWYRQDPGLGLRQIYYSMNVEVTDKGDVPEGYKVSRKEKRNFPLILESPSPNQTSLYFCASTNRGWTNEKLFFGSGTQLSVL.

V is TRBV20-1 and J is TRBJ2-7; D is possibly TRBD1 (5 bases). Germline CDR1 DFQATT, CDR2 SNEGSKA (reference sequence). The length of the CDR3 is 11 residues. Trimming removed 4 bases from V and 3 bases from J, with 7 bases in between. The CDR3 sequence: CSAKGDYEQYF. The CDR3 nucleotides are TGCAGTGCTAAAGGGGACTACGAGCAGTACTTC.